Below, 16 T cell receptor beta chains from the same sample are listed, as sequenced in a study of blood T cell repertoires in COVID-19. Clones were sequenced by immunoSEQ multiplex PCR, and TCRdb holds only the in-frame ones, with some missing. The sample yields tens of thousands of clones, 70% to 90% seen once. The sequenced sample was peripheral blood. The source is a woman aged 55-70 years with active COVID-19.

V gene TRBV11-2 combines with J gene TRBJ2-5; tentative D call: TRBD1 (5 bases). Trimming cost V 5 bases and J 4 bases, with 20 bases left between them. Germline V gives CDR1 SGHAT, CDR2 FQNNGV. This CDR3 spans 16 amino acids. CDR3 residues: CASSVRVRGGSETQYF. In DNA form, the CDR3 reads TGTGCCAGCAGCGTCAGAGTTAGGGGCGGTTCAGAGACCCAGTACTTC.

This clone was counted between two and nine times. The rearrangement uses TRBV2 and TRBJ1-6, with a weak D call TRBD1 (5 bases). From germline, CDR1 is SNHLY and CDR2 FYNNEI. V lost 3 bases and J 8 bases, leaving 11 bases between the germline ends. The CDR3 has 14 residues. CDR3: CASSDRTGDSPLHF. As DNA, the CDR3 is TGTGCCAGCAGTGACAGAACAGGAGATTCACCCCTCCACTTT.

The J gene is TRBJ2-7, the V gene TRBV12-5, with 8 positions matching TRBD2. CDR3 length equals 14 residues. Germline V gene lookup returns CDR1 LGHNT and CDR2 FRNRAP. Trimming took 0 bases from V and 6 from J; bases not matched to a gene: 4. The CDR3 protein is CASGLVGGGFEQYF. CDR3 DNA: TGTGCTAGTGGTTTGGTAGGCGGGGGGTTCGAGCAGTACTTC.

This chain links TRBV10-3 with TRBJ1-5, with 11 bases lining up with TRBD1. The CDR3 sequence is 16 residues long. From germline, CDR1 is ENHRY and CDR2 SYGVKD. The V and J ends lost 3 bases and 7 bases, in that order; junction bases with no gene match: 8. The CDR3: CAISDPGQGASQPQHF. The CDR3 DNA is TGTGCCATCAGTGACCCAGGACAGGGGGCCAGCCAGCCCCAGCATTTT.

The J gene is TRBJ2-1, the V gene TRBV5-4, with TRBD2 matching over 9 bases. The V segment lost 0 bases and the J segment 7 bases; nucleotides outside the gene matches: 11. In germline, CDR1 is SGHNT, CDR2 YYREEE (reference sequence). This CDR3 spans 17 amino acids. The CDR3 sequence is CASSLATGGGAVNEQFF. CDR3 nucleotide sequence: TGTGCCAGCAGCTTGGCAACAGGCGGGGGGGCCGTGAATGAGCAGTTCTTC.

The rearrangement links TRBV9 to TRBJ1-6; D is undetermined. The V end lost 0 bases, the J end lost 5 bases, and 9 bases lay between the germline ends. Looked up from germline, CDR1 is SGDLS and CDR2 is YYNGEE. The CDR3 consists of 15 residues. The CDR3 region has the DNA TGTGCCAGCAGCGTAGGGTTTCGGGATAATTCACCCCTCCACTTT. It is translated as CASSVGFRDNSPLHF.

V and J are TRBV19 and TRBJ1-4; 7 bases are shared with TRBD1. Germline V gene data show CDR1 as LNHDA and CDR2 as SQIVND (reference sequence). This CDR3 is built from 14 residues. V lost 5 bases and J lost 5; bases outside the gene matches: 5. The CDR3 DNA reads as TGTGCCAGTAGTGTCCGGACAGGAAATGAAAAACTGTTTTTT. Amino acid sequence: CASSVRTGNEKLFF.

This chain uses TRBV10-3 with TRBJ1-2, with D possibly TRBD1 on 6 matching bases. Germline V gives CDR1 ENHRY, CDR2 SYGVKD. The germline V and J ends were trimmed by 10 bases and 8 bases, with 20 bases remaining between them. The CDR3 is 13 residues long. This CDR3 reads CASNPGETSGYTF. The CDR3 DNA is TGTGCCAGTAACCCAGGGGAGACCTCGGGCTACACCTTC.

The V and J genes are TRBV7-2 and TRBJ1-2; the match to TRBD1 covers 9 bases. CDR1 and CDR2 (germline): SGHTA, FQGNSA. Trimming cost V 3 bases and J 7 bases; bases outside gene matches: 9. CDR3 size: 15 residues. In nucleotides, the CDR3 is TGTGCCAGCAGCTTCGAGACAGGGGGATACACTGGCTACACCTTC. This sequence encodes CASSFETGGYTGYTF.

The J gene is TRBJ1-2, the V gene TRBV18, with TRBD1 matching over 8 bases. CDR1 and CDR2 (germline): KGHSH, LQKENI. CDR3 length equals 16 residues. The trim removed 0 bases at V and 3 bases at J, leaving 6 bases unmatched. Written as DNA, the CDR3 is TGTGCCAGCTCACCACCCGGACAGGGAGGTGACTATGGCTACACCTTC. Amino acid sequence: CASSPPGQGGDYGYTF. The variable domain in full, completed from reference TRBV18 and TRBJ1-2, reads NAGVMQNPRHLVRRRGQEARLRCSPMKGHSHVYWYRQLPEEGLKFMVYLQKENIIDESGMPKERFSAEFPKEGPSILRIQQVVRGDSAAYFCASSPPGQGGDYGYTFGSGTRLTVV.

The V gene is TRBV27, the J gene TRBJ1-1; TRBD1 agrees at 10 bases. V dropped 6 bases and J dropped 4; count of bases not matched to a gene: 5. The CDR3 is 14 residues long. Germline assignment: CDR1 MNHEY and CDR2 SMNVEV (reference sequence). The CDR3: CASSKGQGSTEAFF. The CDR3, as DNA: TGTGCCAGCAGCAAGGGACAGGGGTCCACTGAAGCTTTCTTT.

V usage is TRBV18 and J usage is TRBJ1-4; D is ambiguous. V shed 6 bases and J shed 4 bases, with 12 bases lying between them. CDR3 length equals 14 residues. Germline CDR1 reads KGHSH; CDR2 reads LQKENI. The CDR3 sequence: CASSRTEYNEKLFF. The DNA of the CDR3 is TGTGCCAGCTCCCGGACTGAGTATAATGAAAAACTGTTTTTT. The variable domain in full, with the rest retrieved from reference TRBV18 and TRBJ1-4, is NAGVMQNPRHLVRRRGQEARLRCSPMKGHSHVYWYRQLPEEGLKFMVYLQKENIIDESGMPKERFSAEFPKEGPSILRIQQVVRGDSAAYFCASSRTEYNEKLFFGSGTQLSVL.

The V gene is TRBV3-1 (or the pseudogene TRBV3-2), the J gene TRBJ1-3, with D possibly TRBD1 on 5 matching bases. The CDR3 extends over 15 amino acids. Trimming removed 5 bases from V and 0 bases from J, with 11 bases in between. In germline, CDR1 is LGHDT, CDR2 YNNKEL (reference sequence). CDR3 amino acids: CASSYAGNSGNTIYF. For the CDR3, the DNA is TGTGCCAGCAGCTATGCAGGGAACTCTGGAAACACCATATATTTT.

The chain recombines TRBV19 with TRBJ1-1, with D maybe TRBD1 (5 bases). This CDR3 has 13 amino acids. The germline CDR1 and CDR2 sequences are LNHDA and SQIVND (reference sequence). V was pared by 8 bases and J by 3 bases, with 13 bases between. CDR3 coding DNA: TGTGCCAGTCGACAGTCGGCAGACACTGAAGCTTTCTTT. It specifies CASRQSADTEAFF.

V and J are TRBV6-5 and TRBJ1-3; a possible D gene is TRBD1 (5 bases). Trimming pared 6 bases from V and 0 bases from J, leaving 6 bases between. CDR1 is MNHEY, CDR2 SVGAGI, per germline. CDR3 length equals 13 residues. CDR3 sequence reads: CASRDNSGNTIYF. For the CDR3, the DNA is TGTGCCAGCAGGGACAACTCTGGAAACACCATATATTTT.

This clone came up a few times. This chain uses TRBV5-5 with TRBJ1-1; no clear D gene. The CDR3 is made up of 14 amino acids. V lost 0 bases, J lost 4 bases, and 10 bases lay in between. Germline-derived CDR1 and CDR2 are SGHKS and YYEKEE (reference sequence). CDR3 sequence: CASSLGPPGTEAFF. CDR3 coding DNA: TGTGCCAGCAGCTTGGGGCCCCCAGGCACTGAAGCTTTCTTT.